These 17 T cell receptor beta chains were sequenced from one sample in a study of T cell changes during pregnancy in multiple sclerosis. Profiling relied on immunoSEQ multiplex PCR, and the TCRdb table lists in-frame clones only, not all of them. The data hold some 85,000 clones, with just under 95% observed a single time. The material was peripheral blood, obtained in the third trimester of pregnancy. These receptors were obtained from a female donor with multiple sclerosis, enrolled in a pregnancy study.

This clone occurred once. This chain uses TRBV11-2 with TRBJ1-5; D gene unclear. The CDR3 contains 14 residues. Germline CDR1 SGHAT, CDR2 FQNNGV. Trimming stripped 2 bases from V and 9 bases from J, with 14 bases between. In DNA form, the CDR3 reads TGTGCCAGCAGCTTATCCCCAGGTCAAGGGCCCCAGCATTTT. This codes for CASSLSPGQGPQHF.

CDR3 DNA sequence: TGTGCCTGGGGGACAGGGAATAGCAATCAGCCCCAGCATTTT. It is translated as CAWGTGNSNQPQHF. The rearrangement uses TRBV30 and TRBJ1-5; TRBD1 agrees at 9 bases. This CDR3 comprises 14 residues. V trimming: 5 bases; J trimming: 0 bases; junction bases outside the gene matches: 2. CDR1 is GTSNPN, CDR2 SVGIG, per germline (reference sequence).

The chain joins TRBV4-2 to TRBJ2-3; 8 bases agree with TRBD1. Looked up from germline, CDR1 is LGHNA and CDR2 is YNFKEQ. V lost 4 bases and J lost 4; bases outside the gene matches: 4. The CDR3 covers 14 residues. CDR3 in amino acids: CASSRRTGPDTQYF. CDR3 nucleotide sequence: TGTGCCAGCAGCCGGCGGACAGGGCCAGATACGCAGTATTTT.

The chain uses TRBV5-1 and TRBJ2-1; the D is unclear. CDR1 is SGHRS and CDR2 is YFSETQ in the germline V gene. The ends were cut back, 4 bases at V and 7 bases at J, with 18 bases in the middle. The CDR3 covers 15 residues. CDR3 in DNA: TGCGCCAGCAGCACGCGAGACCCAGCGATGAATGAGCAGTTCTTC. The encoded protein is CASSTRDPAMNEQFF.

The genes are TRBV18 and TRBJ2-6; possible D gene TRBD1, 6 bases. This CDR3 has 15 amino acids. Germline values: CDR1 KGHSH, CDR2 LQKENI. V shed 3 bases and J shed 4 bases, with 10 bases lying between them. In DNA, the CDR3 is TGTGCCAGCTCACCCGGACAGACCGGGGCCAACGTCCTGACTTTC. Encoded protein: CASSPGQTGANVLTF. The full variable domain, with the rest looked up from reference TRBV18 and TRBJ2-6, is NAGVMQNPRHLVRRRGQEARLRCSPMKGHSHVYWYRQLPEEGLKFMVYLQKENIIDESGMPKERFSAEFPKEGPSILRIQQVVRGDSAAYFCASSPGQTGANVLTFGAGSRLTVL.

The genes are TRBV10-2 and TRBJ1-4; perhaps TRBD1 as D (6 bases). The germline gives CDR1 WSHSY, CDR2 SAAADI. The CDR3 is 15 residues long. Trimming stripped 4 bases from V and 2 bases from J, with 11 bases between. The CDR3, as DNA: TGCGCCAGCAGTGGGAACAGGGCGACTAATGAAAAACTGTTTTTT. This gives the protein CASSGNRATNEKLFF.

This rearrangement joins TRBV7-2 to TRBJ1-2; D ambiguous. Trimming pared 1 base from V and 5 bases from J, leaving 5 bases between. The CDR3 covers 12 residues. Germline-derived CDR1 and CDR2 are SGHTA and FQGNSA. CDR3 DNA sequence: TGTGCCAGCAGCTTAGTTCGGTATGGCTACACCTTC. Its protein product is CASSLVRYGYTF.

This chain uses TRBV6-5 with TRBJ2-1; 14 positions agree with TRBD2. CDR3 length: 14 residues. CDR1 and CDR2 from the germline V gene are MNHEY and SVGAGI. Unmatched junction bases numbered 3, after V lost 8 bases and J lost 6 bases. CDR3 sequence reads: CASGGTSGGNEQFF. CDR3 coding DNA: TGTGCCAGCGGGGGGACTAGCGGGGGCAATGAGCAGTTCTTC.

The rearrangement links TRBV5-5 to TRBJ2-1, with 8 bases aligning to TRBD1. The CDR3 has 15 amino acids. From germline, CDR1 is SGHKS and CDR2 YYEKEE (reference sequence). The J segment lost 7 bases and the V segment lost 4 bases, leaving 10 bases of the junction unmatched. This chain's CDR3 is CASSPGAGGKNEQFF. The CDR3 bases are TGTGCCAGCAGCCCCGGGGCAGGGGGCAAGAATGAGCAGTTCTTC.

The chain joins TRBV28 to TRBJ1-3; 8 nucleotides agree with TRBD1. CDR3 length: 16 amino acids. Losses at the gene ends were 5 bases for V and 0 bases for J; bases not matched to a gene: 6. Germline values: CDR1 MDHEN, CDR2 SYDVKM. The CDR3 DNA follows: TGTGCCAGCAGTACCGGACAGGGCTTCTCTGGAAACACCATATATTTT. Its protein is CASSTGQGFSGNTIYF.

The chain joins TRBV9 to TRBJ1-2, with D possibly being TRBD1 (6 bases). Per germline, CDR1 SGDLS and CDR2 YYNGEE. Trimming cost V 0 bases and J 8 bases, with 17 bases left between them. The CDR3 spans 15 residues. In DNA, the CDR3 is TGTGCCAGCAGCGTAGGCTCGCAGGGGCCGGGGGGCTACACCTTC. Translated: CASSVGSQGPGGYTF.

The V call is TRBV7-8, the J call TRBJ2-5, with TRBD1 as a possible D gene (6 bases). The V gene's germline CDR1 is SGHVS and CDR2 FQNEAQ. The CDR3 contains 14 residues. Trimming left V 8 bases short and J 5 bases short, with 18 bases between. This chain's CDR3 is CASSYRGRGETQYF. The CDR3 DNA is TGTGCCAGCTCATACCGAGGAAGGGGGGAGACCCAGTACTTC.

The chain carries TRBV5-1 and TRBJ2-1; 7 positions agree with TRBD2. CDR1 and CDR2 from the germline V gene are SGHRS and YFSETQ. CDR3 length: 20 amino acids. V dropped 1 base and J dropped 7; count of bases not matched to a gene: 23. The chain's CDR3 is CASSLLFLGAVGGRGNEQFF. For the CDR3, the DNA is TGCGCCAGCAGCTTGCTGTTCCTTGGGGCAGTGGGAGGGCGGGGGAATGAGCAGTTCTTC.

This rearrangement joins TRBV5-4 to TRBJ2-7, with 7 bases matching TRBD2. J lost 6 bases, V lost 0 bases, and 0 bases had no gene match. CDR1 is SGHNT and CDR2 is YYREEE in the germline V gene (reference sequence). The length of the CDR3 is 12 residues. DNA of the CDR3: TGTGCCAGCAGCTTGGCGGGGGGCGAGCAGTACTTC. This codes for CASSLAGGEQYF.

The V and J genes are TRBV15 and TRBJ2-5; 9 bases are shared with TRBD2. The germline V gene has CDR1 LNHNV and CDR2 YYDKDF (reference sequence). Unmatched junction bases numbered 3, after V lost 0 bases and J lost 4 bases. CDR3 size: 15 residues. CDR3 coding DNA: TGTGCCACCAGCAGAGATCCTAGCGGGACAGAGACCCAGTACTTC. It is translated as CATSRDPSGTETQYF.

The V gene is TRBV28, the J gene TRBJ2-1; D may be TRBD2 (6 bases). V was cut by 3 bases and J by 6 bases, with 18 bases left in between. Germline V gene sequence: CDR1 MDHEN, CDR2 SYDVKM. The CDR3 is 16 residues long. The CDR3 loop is CASSFGRRFRGNEQFF. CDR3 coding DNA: TGTGCCAGCAGTTTCGGGAGAAGATTCCGTGGCAATGAGCAGTTCTTC.

This CDR3 is CASSHSPWSGYTF. CDR3 nucleotide sequence: TGTGCCAGCAGCCACTCCCCCTGGAGTGGCTACACCTTC. The chain employs TRBV11-2 and TRBJ1-2; no clear D. CDR3 length: 13 amino acids. Germline assignment: CDR1 SGHAT and CDR2 FQNNGV. V lost 5 bases to trimming and J lost 7 bases, with 14 bases between them. Complete variable domain (other parts from reference TRBV11-2 and TRBJ1-2): EAGVAQSPRYKIIEKRQSVAFWCNPISGHATLYWYQQILGQGPKLLIQFQNNGVVDDSQLPKDRFSAERLKGVDSTLKIQPAKLEDSAVYLCASSHSPWSGYTFGSGTRLTVV.